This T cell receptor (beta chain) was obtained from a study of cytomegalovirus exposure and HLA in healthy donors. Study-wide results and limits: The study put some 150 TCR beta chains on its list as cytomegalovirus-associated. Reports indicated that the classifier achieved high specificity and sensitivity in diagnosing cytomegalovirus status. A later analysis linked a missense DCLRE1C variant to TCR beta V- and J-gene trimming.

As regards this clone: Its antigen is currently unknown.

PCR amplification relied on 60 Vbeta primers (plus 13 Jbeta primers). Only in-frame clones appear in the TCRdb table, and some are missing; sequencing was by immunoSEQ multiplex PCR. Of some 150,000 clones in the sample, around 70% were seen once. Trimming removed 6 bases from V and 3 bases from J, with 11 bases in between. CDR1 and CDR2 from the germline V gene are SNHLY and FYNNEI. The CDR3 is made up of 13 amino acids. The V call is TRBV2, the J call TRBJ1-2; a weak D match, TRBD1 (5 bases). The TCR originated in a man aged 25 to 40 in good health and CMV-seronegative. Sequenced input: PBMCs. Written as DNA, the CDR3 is TGTGCCAGCAGCGATACGACAGACTATGGCTACACCTTC. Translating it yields CASSDTTDYGYTF. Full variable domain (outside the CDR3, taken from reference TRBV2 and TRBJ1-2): EPEVTQTPSHQVTQMGQEVILRCVPISNHLYFYWYRQILGQKVEFLVSFYNNEISEKSEIFDDQFSVERPDGSNFTLKIRSTKLEDSAMYFCASSDTTDYGYTFGSGTRLTVV.